This TCR beta chain emerged from a study of OX40 agonist ivuxolimab in advanced cancers. At the level of the whole study: Ivuxolimab, which targeted the costimulatory receptor OX40 (CD134), was an agonistic, fully human IgG2 monoclonal antibody. Intravenous ivuxolimab was administered to patients every 2 weeks at six dose levels: 0.01, 0.1, 0.3, 1.5, 3 and 10 mg/kg. Of the 50 to 55 patients in dose escalation, 19 had hepatocellular carcinoma, around 15 had melanoma, 9 had renal cell carcinoma and 9 had head and neck cancer. In the dose-escalation cohort, 82.7% of patients were male, and the mean age was roughly 60 years, with a range of roughly 23 to 85. Prior anti-PD-1, anti-PD-L1 or anti-CTLA-4 therapy was permitted, and checkpoint inhibitors had been received by more than 35% of dose-escalation patients. Partial responses were achieved by three dose-escalation patients, of whom one had hepatocellular carcinoma and two had cutaneous melanoma. The purpose of peripheral TCRbeta sequencing was to test whether ivuxolimab changed TCR sequence diversity and led to clonal T-cell expansion. The paper describes the monotherapy dose-escalation part (N ≈ 51 patients) of the phase I trial of ivuxolimab. What the work shows at the level of the full study, not this receptor alone: After ivuxolimab, expanded clones were on average more numerous among CD8+ T cells than among CD4+ T cells. Low levels of normalized T-cell clonal expansion were also seen in some nonresponding patients. In partial responders in the 0.1-3.0 mg/kg groups, normalized peripheral clonal expansion was found to be among the lowest, especially among CD8+ T cells. At doses from 0.1 to 3.0 mg/kg, clonal expansion was seen in both CD4+ and CD8+ blood T cells between baseline and week 6. The antigen specificity of the peripheral T cells that underwent clonal expansion was not determined.

Cut back by 3 bases and 3 bases, the V and J ends lie 17 bases apart. The CDR3 runs 16 amino acids, cysteine and phenylalanine included. CDR3 DNA is the only sequence kept; it has 48 bases, read in frame from the first base. Taken from the germline V gene (reference sequence), the CDR1 and CDR2 loops are LNHNV and YYDKDF. The trial excluded patients who had a history of autoimmune disease or were on systemic immunosuppression. In every dose cohort, peripheral blood was drawn for TCR sequencing at baseline, cycle 4 day 1, and cycle 7 day 1. The samples were drawn from a first-in-human, open-label, multicenter phase I dose-escalation trial of ivuxolimab. Adults with locally advanced or metastatic melanoma, renal cell, hepatocellular, or head and neck squamous cell carcinoma were enrolled in the trial. CD4+ and CD8+ T cells were sorted separately from peripheral blood before TCR sequencing. For sequencing of the TCRbeta CDR3 region, genomic DNA was extracted from the sorted cells. The immunoSEQ Assay was used for sequencing of TCRbeta CDR3 regions. Drawn from immuneACCESS, this table holds only the in-frame rearrangements with V and J called that TCRdb kept. Clones are partly lost; checked studies trace under half to an unresolved V gene and leave the rest unexplained. Here the sample has some 60,000 clones; about 83% occur a single time. The ten largest clones add up to about 4.3% of the sample.

This clone was detected only a few times. Which antigen it targets is not known. Base-call qualities are not available, and no considerably larger clone is one nucleotide away. The chain joins TRBV15 to TRBJ1-1; 5 matching bases give a weak D call of TRBD1. This receptor was taken from an adult with an advanced solid tumor such as melanoma, head and neck, liver or kidney cancer. The sample here was CD4+ or CD8+ T cells sorted from blood, taken in a trial of the OX40 agonist ivuxolimab. The DNA is TGTGCCACCAGCAGCTTTCGTGGGGGGGTGGACACTGAAGCTTTCTTT. This encodes CATSSFRGGVDTEAFF.